This TCR beta chain was observed in a study of regulatory T cells in long-lasting Graves disease. Arm-PCR with iRepertoire HTBI primers amplified the CDR3 regions for these TCR beta libraries. TCRdb analysed the multiplex PCR reads with MiXCR anew, one entry per CDR3 protein. The table lists about 450,000 distinct CDR3 sequences, 12% to 15% of them singletons. Worth noting for this clonotype: Its antigen remains unknown. Mismatch with germline at one junction end may stem from a read error.

Time point described: newly diagnosed GD, antithyroid drugs for less than 3 months. Generation of the TCR library employed RNA extracted from PBMCs. Investigators report Graves' disease was diagnosed under American Thyroid Association guidelines. Overall study results and limits: Preferential use of TRBV28, TRBJ1-2 and TRBJ2-5 was seen in persistent disease. Thyroid tissue went unstudied; only peripheral blood was examined. Shared public clonotypes totalled approximately 3,000 in persistent patients, compared with roughly 970 in new patients.

This CDR3 comprises 13 residues. Germline CDR1 is MNHEY and CDR2 is SMNVEV (reference sequence). Another study also made use of these data, one on T cells in Graves' hyperthyroidism and ophthalmopathy.

The origin of this receptor is a woman aged 45-65 years with Graves disease. The V gene is TRBV27, the J gene TRBJ2-7; TRBD1 aligns across 7 bases. The sample was peripheral blood mononuclear cells (PBMCs), taken at new diagnosis, from a patient treated with antithyroid drugs. CDR3 nucleotides: TGTGCCAGCAGTGAGTCTCGGGACAGAGAACCGCACTTC. Translation gives CASSESRDREPHF.